This T cell receptor beta chain was observed in a study of T cells in Graves' hyperthyroidism and ophthalmopathy. Study details: Peripheral blood was drawn at first diagnosis, prior to all treatment. Study findings and constraints: Ophthalmopathy was model-predicted a median roughly 6.5 months pre-onset. Most thyroid clonotypes expanded above 0.001 appeared in blood too.

What was amplified from RNA transcripts were TCR beta CDR3 regions. Initially, a first-round RT-PCR of the TCR CDR3 employed the HTBI primer set. A single record per CDR3 protein comes from TCRdb applying MiXCR to the multiplex PCR reads. The repertoire holds 410,000 or so distinct CDR3 sequences, about 15% seen once, with around 14% in the top ten. The V gene's germline CDR1 is GTSNPN and CDR2 SVGIG (reference sequence). Trimming at V came to 2 bases and at J to 4 bases, leaving 8 bases not matched to a gene. The CDR3 is made up of 15 amino acids. Each diagnosis was grounded in clinical symptoms, serum thyroxine and TRAb, thyroid ultrasound, and orbital computed tomography. Only a few counts were recorded for this clonotype. Antigen: not known.

The chain links TRBV30 to TRBJ2-3; TRBD1 aligns across 8 bases. Sequencing used blood. This clonotype was obtained from a man between 18 and 35 years old with Graves' ophthalmopathy. This CDR3 is CAWSPVRGQADTQYF. In DNA form, the CDR3 reads TGTGCCTGGAGTCCCGTCAGGGGGCAAGCAGATACGCAGTATTTT.